These 24 T cell receptor beta chains originate from one sample sequenced in a study of blood T cells in healthy people across ages (dated by TCRdb to between 2014 and 2017). The protocol used for the library was 5' RACE. These reads were obtained on an Illumina HiSeq 2500. A second PCR of about 6 to 12 cycles was run with a J-beta primer mix and a sample-barcoded 5' primer. TCRdb reanalyzed the raw reads on its own, using fastp at Q25 for trimming and MiXCR for clone calling, and kept in-frame beta chains. Rows with one shared CDR3 protein collapse into an entry with the most common genes and DNA. The sample includes around 990,000 distinct CDR3 sequences, with approximately 25% observed a single time. Approximately 0.75% of the sample rests with the top ten. The same sample was also studied in work on T cells of mothers and their children.

Sequencing was performed on blood. These receptors were taken from a girl aged 2-10 years in good health.

This clonotype was seen a handful of times. The V call is TRBV2, the J call TRBJ1-2; D is unresolved. Deletions cut 5 bases from V and 1 base from J, with 5 bases between. Germline V gene data show CDR1 as SNHLY and CDR2 as FYNNEI. The CDR3 has 12 residues. The CDR3 sequence: CASSQNNYGYTF. The CDR3 DNA is TGTGCCAGCAGTCAGAATAACTATGGCTACACCTTC.

The chain couples TRBV4-3 to TRBJ2-1; 12 nucleotides match TRBD2. Germline-derived CDR1 and CDR2 are LGHNA and YSLEER. The CDR3 sequence is 18 residues long. The trim removed 1 base at V and 5 bases at J, leaving 9 bases unmatched. The CDR3 loop reads CASSQGPSGGARNNEQFF. The CDR3 bases are TGCGCCAGCAGCCAAGGGCCTAGCGGGGGGGCCAGGAACAATGAGCAGTTCTTC.

V usage is TRBV7-3 and J usage is TRBJ2-3, with unresolved D. This CDR3 is built from 15 residues. V was trimmed by 4 bases and J by 2 bases, leaving 13 bases between them. Germline V gene sequence: CDR1 SGHTA, CDR2 FQGTGA. CDR3 residues: CASSSLDLLTDTQYF. The CDR3 DNA follows: TGTGCCAGCAGCTCCCTCGACCTCCTCACAGATACGCAGTATTTT.

The DNA for the CDR3 is TGTGCCATCACCGACAGAGTCCAAGAGACCCAGTACTTC. It encodes CAITDRVQETQYF. This chain connects TRBV10-3 to TRBJ2-5, with D possibly TRBD1 on 5 matching bases. CDR3 length: 13 amino acids. Trimming removed 7 bases at V and 1 base at J, with 10 bases between. Germline-derived CDR1 and CDR2 are ENHRY and SYGVKD.

The rearrangement uses TRBV28 and TRBJ2-1, with D unresolved. This CDR3 has 9 amino acids. Germline CDR1 MDHEN, CDR2 SYDVKM. CDR3 sequence (DNA): TGTGCGCGCAAAGGTGAGCAGTTCTTC. It encodes CARKGEQFF.

This clonotype was detected once. The CDR3 reads CASSTLMFGGSYEQYF. The CDR3 DNA reads as TGTGCCAGCAGTACCCTCATGTTTGGAGGGTCCTACGAGCAGTACTTC. This chain connects TRBV12-3 or TRBV12-4 to TRBJ2-5, with D perhaps matching TRBD2 (6 bases). Matching the DNA end better, TRBJ2-7 makes the J call doubtful. The CDR3 has 16 amino acids.

This clonotype was seen just once. The DNA for the CDR3 is TGTGCCAGCAGTAGGGCGGGGGGCCGGACAGATACGCAGTATTTT. Translated, it gives CASSRAGGRTDTQYF. The gene calls are TRBV6-2 or TRBV6-3 and TRBJ2-3; TRBD2 agrees at 8 bases. Trimming removed 5 bases from V and 3 bases from J; junction bases left unmatched: 7. The germline gives CDR1 MNHEY, CDR2 SVGEGT. This CDR3 has 15 amino acids.

This clonotype was seen a few times. At one boundary the junction diverges from the germline segment, which might be a read error. The rearrangement joins TRBV7-9 to TRBJ2-5; tentatively, D is TRBD1 or TRBD2 (5 bases each). The J call could be wrong; TRBJ2-7 is a better fit for the DNA end. There are 14 residues in the CDR3. CDR1 is SEHNR, CDR2 FQNEAQ, per germline (reference sequence). For the CDR3, the DNA is TGTGCCTGCAGCTCGAGGGACGGGGCGTACGAGCAGTACTTC. Translating it yields CACSSRDGAYEQYF.

V and J are TRBV28 and TRBJ2-7; 9 bases align to TRBD2. The CDR3 length is 15 residues. CDR1 is MDHEN and CDR2 is SYDVKM in the germline V gene. The trim removed 6 bases at V and 3 bases at J, leaving 9 bases unmatched. Written as DNA, the CDR3 is TGTGCCAGCAGAGGGGCTAGCGGGGCTAGCTACGAGCAGTACTTC. This encodes CASRGASGASYEQYF. The variable domain in full, with the rest retrieved from reference TRBV28 and TRBJ2-7, is DVKVTQSSRYLVKRTGEKVFLECVQDMDHENMFWYRQDPGLGLRLIYFSYDVKMKEKGDIPEGYSVSREKKERFSLILESASTNQTSMYLCASRGASGASYEQYFGPGTRLTVT.

This clonotype was observed a handful of times. This chain links TRBV6-1 with TRBJ2-7; a possible D gene is TRBD2 (6 bases). V lost 4 bases and J lost 2, with 12 bases in between. This CDR3 has 14 residues. From germline, CDR1 is MNHNS and CDR2 SASEGT. The CDR3 bases are TGTGCCAGCAGTGGTAGCGGTTTGGCCTACGAGCAGTACTTC. Protein: CASSGSGLAYEQYF.

In this sample, this clonotype turned up a few times. This chain connects TRBV14 to TRBJ2-7; D may be TRBD1 or TRBD2 (5 bases each). CDR1 SGHDN and CDR2 FVKESK come from the germline V gene. V was clipped by 4 bases and J by 3 bases, with 19 bases between them. The CDR3 totals 16 residues. The CDR3 spells CASSPRDRYSYYEQYF. In nucleotides, the CDR3 is TGTGCCAGCAGCCCCCGGGACCGATACTCCTACTACGAGCAGTACTTC.

This sequence joins TRBV20-1 and TRBJ2-2; D is undetermined. Per the germline V gene, CDR1 is DFQATT and CDR2 is SNEGSKA (reference sequence). V lost 3 bases to trimming and J lost 1 base, with 9 bases between them. There are 14 residues in the CDR3. The CDR3 is CSARFEGNTGELFF. DNA for the CDR3: TGCAGTGCTAGGTTTGAAGGGAACACCGGGGAGCTGTTTTTT.

This clonotype occurred a few times. One end of the junction does not line up with germline, which may come from a read error. The chain carries TRBV5-1 and TRBJ1-4; D is undetermined. Germline CDR1 and CDR2: SGHRS and YFSETQ. The CDR3 length is 14 residues. CDR3 in amino acids: CASSLDSLNENLFF. The DNA for the CDR3 is TGCGCCAGCAGCTTGGACAGCCTTAATGAAAACCTGTTTTTT. The full variable domain, its missing parts supplied by reference TRBV5-1 and TRBJ1-4, is KAGVTQTPRYLIKTRGQQVTLSCSPISGHRSVSWYQQTPGQGLQFLFEYFSETQRNKGNFPGRFSGRQFSNSRSEMNVSTLELGDSALYLCASSLDSLNENLFFGSGTQLSVL.

This clonotype was counted a few times. The J gene is TRBJ2-5, the V gene TRBV12-3 or TRBV12-4; D might be TRBD1 or TRBD2, each matching 5 bases. The end of the DNA aligns better with TRBJ2-1, so the J call may be wrong. CDR3 size: 15 residues. The CDR3 DNA sequence: TGTGCCAGCAGAACCGGGACGGATACCCTCTCGGAGCAGTTCTTC. This gives the protein CASRTGTDTLSEQFF.

The chain employs TRBV24-1 and TRBJ2-1; 9 bases align to TRBD2. The assigned J gene may be wrong: the sequence end matches TRBJ2-5 better. Germline CDR1 is KGHDR and CDR2 is SFDVKD. This CDR3 region has 19 residues. The CDR3 here is CATSDLSSGGPRMKETQYF. The CDR3 DNA reads as TGTGCCACCAGTGATTTGAGTAGCGGGGGACCACGGATGAAAGAGACCCAGTACTTC.

The CDR3 DNA reads TGTGCCAGCAGCCCCCGGGGTGAGCAGTACTTC. The encoded protein is CASSPRGEQYF. J is TRBJ2-7 and V is TRBV28, with a weak D call TRBD2 (5 bases). CDR1 MDHEN and CDR2 SYDVKM come from the germline V gene. V lost 6 bases and J 7 bases, leaving 10 bases between the germline ends. The CDR3 loop spans 11 amino acids.

This clonotype was recorded once. For the CDR3, the DNA is TGTGCCACCAGCAGAGCTAATAATTCACCCCTCCACTTT. Its translation is CATSRANNSPLHF. The chain has TRBV15 and TRBJ1-6; D not resolved. V was pared by 1 base and J by 5 bases, with 3 bases between. Germline CDR1 and CDR2: LNHNV and YYDKDF (reference sequence). The CDR3 runs to 13 residues.

The chain joins TRBV28 to TRBJ2-5, with D unresolved. This CDR3 spans 15 amino acids. Germline CDR1 and CDR2: MDHEN and SYDVKM. Trimming removed 2 bases at V and 2 bases at J, with 12 bases between. DNA for the CDR3: TGTGCCAGCAGTTTAGGCGCAAGAGAACAAGAGACCCAGTACTTC. This codes for CASSLGAREQETQYF.

The chain is built from TRBV9 and TRBJ2-6; D call uncertain. V was pared by 6 bases and J by 4 bases, with 17 bases between. The CDR3 is 16 residues long. The germline V gene encodes CDR1 SGDLS and CDR2 YYNGEE. CDR3 nucleotides: TGTGCCAGCAATAGTGGGCGTAATCCCGGGGCCAACGTCCTGACTTTC. Its translation is CASNSGRNPGANVLTF.

The chain is built from TRBV6-4 and TRBJ2-2, with 9 nucleotides matching TRBD1. Germline V gene data show CDR1 as MRHNA and CDR2 as SNTAGT. The V and J ends lost 5 bases and 7 bases, in that order; junction bases with no gene match: 5. This CDR3 has 14 amino acids. The CDR3 DNA reads as TGTGCCAGCAGTAGGACAGGGGAGAGCGGGGAGCTGTTTTTT. This translates into CASSRTGESGELFF.

This chain connects TRBV11-2 to TRBJ2-7; the match to TRBD2 covers 7 bases. The J call is doubtful: the DNA matches TRBJ2-1 better. Germline V CDR1 and CDR2: SGHAT, FQNNGV. The length of the CDR3 is 14 residues. As DNA, the CDR3 is TGTGCCAGCAGCTTGAGGGCGGGAGCTAGCGAGCAGTTCTTC. This encodes CASSLRAGASEQFF.

The rearrangement links TRBV7-9 to TRBJ1-3; D remains ambiguous. CDR3 length equals 16 residues. V dropped 3 bases and J dropped 0 bases, with 12 bases sitting between them. Germline loops: CDR1 SEHNR, CDR2 FQNEAQ (reference sequence). CDR3 in amino acids: CASSFYNKDSGNTIYF. The CDR3, as DNA: TGTGCCAGCAGCTTTTACAACAAGGACTCTGGAAACACCATATATTTT. Full variable domain (outside the CDR3, taken from reference TRBV7-9 and TRBJ1-3): DTGVSQNPRHKITKRGQNVTFRCDPISEHNRLYWYRQTLGQGPEFLTYFQNEAQLEKSRLLSDRFSAERPKGSFSTLEIQRTEQGDSAMYLCASSFYNKDSGNTIYFGEGSWLTVV.

This clonotype was seen a few times. The chain recombines TRBV3-1 with TRBJ2-7; 7 positions match TRBD2. Germline CDR1 is LGHDT and CDR2 is YNNKEL (reference sequence). The V gene end was trimmed by 1 base and the J gene end by 2 bases; junction bases not matched to a gene: 5. This CDR3 has 15 residues. CDR3 sequence: CASSQASSGPYEQYF. The CDR3 DNA is TGTGCCAGCAGCCAAGCCTCTAGCGGCCCCTACGAGCAGTACTTC.

This clonotype was observed a handful of times. The chain links TRBV29-1 to TRBJ2-3, with D perhaps matching TRBD2 (5 bases). Trimming removed 6 bases from V and 6 bases from J, with 19 bases in between. Germline CDR1 SQVTM, CDR2 ANQGSEA. The CDR3 runs to 14 residues. In DNA, the CDR3 is TGCAGCGTGCCGCTAGGCGGGCAACTTGATACGCAGTATTTT. Protein sequence: CSVPLGGQLDTQYF.